This T cell receptor (beta chain) was sequenced in a study of blood T cell repertoires in COVID-19. There are 13 residues in the CDR3. The V segment lost 8 bases and the J segment 3 bases; nucleotides outside the gene matches: 2. Per the germline V gene, CDR1 is MNHEY and CDR2 is SVGAGI. Residents of about two dozen US areas, aged about 18 to 95 years, made up the participants. Two negative PCRs, clearance, or symptom resolution had been documented for recovered Cohort 3 donors. This clone was seen more than once but under ten times. As originally analysed: By means of reference gene primer amplification, nucleated cell counts were estimated. Profiled with immunoSEQ multiplex PCR; TCRdb holds only in-frame clones, not every one. The V and J calls and clone size were taken over from that table, and D and trimming were inferred from the DNA. The data show 150,000 to 200,000 clones, more than 75% seen once.

The receptor's source is a woman in her fifties or sixties who had recovered from COVID-19. This chain uses TRBV6-5 with TRBJ2-3; 10 bases agree with TRBD1. Specimen: PBMCs or T cells enriched from blood (not recorded which). The chain's CDR3 is CASGTGDTDTQYF. In nucleotides, the CDR3 is TGTGCCAGCGGGACAGGGGATACAGATACGCAGTATTTT.